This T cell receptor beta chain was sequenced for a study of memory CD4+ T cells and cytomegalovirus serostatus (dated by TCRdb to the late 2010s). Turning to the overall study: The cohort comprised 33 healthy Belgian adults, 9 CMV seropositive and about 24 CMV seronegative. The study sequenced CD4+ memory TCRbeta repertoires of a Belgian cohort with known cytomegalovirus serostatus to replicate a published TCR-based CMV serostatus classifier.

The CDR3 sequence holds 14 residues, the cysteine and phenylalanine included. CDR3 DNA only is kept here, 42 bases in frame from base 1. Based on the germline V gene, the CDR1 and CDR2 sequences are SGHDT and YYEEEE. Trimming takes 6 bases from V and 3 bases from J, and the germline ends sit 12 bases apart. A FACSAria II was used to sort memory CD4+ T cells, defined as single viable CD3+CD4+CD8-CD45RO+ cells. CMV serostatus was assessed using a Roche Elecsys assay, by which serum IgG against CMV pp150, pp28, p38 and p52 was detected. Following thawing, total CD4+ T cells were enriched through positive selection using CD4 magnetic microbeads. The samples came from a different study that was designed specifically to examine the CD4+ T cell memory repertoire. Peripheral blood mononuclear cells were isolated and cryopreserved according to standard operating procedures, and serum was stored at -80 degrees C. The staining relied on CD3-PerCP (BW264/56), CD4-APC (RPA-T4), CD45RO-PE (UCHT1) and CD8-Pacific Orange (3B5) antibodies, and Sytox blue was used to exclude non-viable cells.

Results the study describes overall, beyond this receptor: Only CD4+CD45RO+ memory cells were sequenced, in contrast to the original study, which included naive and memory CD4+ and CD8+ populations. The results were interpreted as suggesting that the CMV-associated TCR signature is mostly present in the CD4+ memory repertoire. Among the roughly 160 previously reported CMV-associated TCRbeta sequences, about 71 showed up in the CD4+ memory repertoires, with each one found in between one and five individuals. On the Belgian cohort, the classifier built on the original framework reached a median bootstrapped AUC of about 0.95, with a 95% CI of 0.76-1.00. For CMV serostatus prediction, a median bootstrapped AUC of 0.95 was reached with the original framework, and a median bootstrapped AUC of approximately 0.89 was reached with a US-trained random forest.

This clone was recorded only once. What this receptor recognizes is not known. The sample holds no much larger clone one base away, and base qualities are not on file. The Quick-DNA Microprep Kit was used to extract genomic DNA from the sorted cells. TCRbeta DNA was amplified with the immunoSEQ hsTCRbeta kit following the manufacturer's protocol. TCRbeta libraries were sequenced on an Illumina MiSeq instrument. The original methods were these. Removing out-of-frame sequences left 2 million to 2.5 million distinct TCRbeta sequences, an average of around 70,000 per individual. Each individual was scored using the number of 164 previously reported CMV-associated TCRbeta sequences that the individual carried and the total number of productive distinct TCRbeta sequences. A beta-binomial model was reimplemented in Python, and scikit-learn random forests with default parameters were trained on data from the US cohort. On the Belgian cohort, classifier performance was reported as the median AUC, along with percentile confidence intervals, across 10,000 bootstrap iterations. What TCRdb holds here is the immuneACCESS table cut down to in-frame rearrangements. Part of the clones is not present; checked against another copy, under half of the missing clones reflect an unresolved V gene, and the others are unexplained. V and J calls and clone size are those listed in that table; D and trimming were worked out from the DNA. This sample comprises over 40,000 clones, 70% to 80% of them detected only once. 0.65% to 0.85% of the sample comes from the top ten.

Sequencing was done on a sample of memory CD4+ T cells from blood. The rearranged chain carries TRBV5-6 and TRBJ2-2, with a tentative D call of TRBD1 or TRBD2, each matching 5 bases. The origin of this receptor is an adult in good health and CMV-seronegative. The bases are TGTGCCAGCACCCCGTTGGGGGACACCGGGGAGCTGTTTTTT. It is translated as CASTPLGDTGELFF.